The 24 T cell receptor beta chains below were found in one sample sequenced in a study of technical replicates of blood from a few donors listed by TCRdb under 2017. The method was the immunoSEQ multiplex PCR assay. This is the immuneACCESS table as TCRdb keeps it, with only in-frame sequences that have V and J called. A part of the clones is gone; compared with another copy, unresolved V genes explain less than half, and the rest is unexplained. The sample table records about 53,000 clones; 86% of these occur just once. Of the sample, 5.6% falls within the top ten clones. The sequenced sample was PBMCs. Receptor source: a human donor in good health. Some clones in this sample may be carry-over from other donors' samples.

The gene calls are TRBV11-2 and TRBJ2-5, with 8 bases aligning to TRBD2. Germline CDR1 is SGHAT and CDR2 is FQNNGV. V lost 2 bases, J lost 4 bases, and 12 bases stayed unmatched. This CDR3 region has 17 residues. This CDR3 reads CASSLSSGGPLGETQYF. CDR3 sequence (DNA): TGTGCCAGCAGCTTATCGTCGGGGGGGCCTTTAGGAGAGACCCAGTACTTC.

J is TRBJ1-5 and V is TRBV19, with D perhaps matching TRBD1 (5 bases). CDR3 size: 14 residues. In germline, CDR1 is LNHDA, CDR2 SQIVND (reference sequence). V lost 4 bases and J 4 bases, leaving 11 bases between the germline ends. The CDR3, as DNA: TGTGCCAGTAGTAACCCGGAGGGGAATCAGCCCCAGCATTTT. It encodes CASSNPEGNQPQHF.

V gene TRBV29-1 combines with J gene TRBJ2-5; TRBD1 is a possible D gene (6 bases). The CDR3 totals 12 residues. Trimming stripped 7 bases from V and 2 bases from J, with 11 bases between. CDR1 and CDR2 from the germline V gene are SQVTM and ANQGSEA. This CDR3 reads CSAQTGQETQYF. The DNA for the CDR3 is TGCAGCGCCCAGACAGGACAAGAGACCCAGTACTTC.

This clone appeared a single time. This chain uses TRBV15 with TRBJ2-4; possible D gene TRBD1, 6 bases. Trimming pared 1 base from V and 8 bases from J, leaving 9 bases between. CDR1 is LNHNV, CDR2 YYDKDF, per germline (reference sequence). The CDR3 extends over 13 amino acids. In DNA form, the CDR3 reads TGTGCCACCAGCAGAGTCCCAGGGGACATTCAGTACTTC. Translated, it gives CATSRVPGDIQYF.

The chain combines TRBV11-2 with TRBJ1-1; D gene unclear. V lost 2 bases, J lost 1 base, and 8 bases lay in between. CDR1 and CDR2 (germline): SGHAT, FQNNGV. The CDR3 has 14 residues. CDR3 region: CASSLIRRNTEAFF. CDR3 bases: TGTGCCAGCAGCTTAATCCGGAGGAACACTGAAGCTTTCTTT. Drawing the rest from reference TRBV11-2 and TRBJ1-1, the complete variable domain is EAGVAQSPRYKIIEKRQSVAFWCNPISGHATLYWYQQILGQGPKLLIQFQNNGVVDDSQLPKDRFSAERLKGVDSTLKIQPAKLEDSAVYLCASSLIRRNTEAFFGQGTRLTVV.

This clone has more than one count but fewer than ten. J is TRBJ1-6 and V is TRBV6-1, with TRBD1 identical over 7 bases. V shed 4 bases, J shed 7 bases, and the junction held 7 bases outside the gene matches. In germline, CDR1 is MNHNS, CDR2 SASEGT. The length of the CDR3 is 15 residues. Written as DNA, the CDR3 is TGTGCCAGCAGTGCAGGGGGTAGGACGAATTCACCCCTCCACTTT. It encodes CASSAGGRTNSPLHF.

This CDR3 is CASSQDAGTDYEQYF. DNA of the CDR3: TGCGCCAGCAGCCAAGATGCCGGGACAGACTACGAGCAGTACTTC. The chain links TRBV4-1 to TRBJ2-7; 7 bases line up with TRBD1. V trimming: 0 bases; J trimming: 3 bases; junction bases outside the gene matches: 5. The germline CDR1 and CDR2 sequences are MGHRA and YSYEKL. This CDR3 has 15 amino acids.

This chain joins TRBV2 and TRBJ2-5; 7 nucleotides match TRBD2. CDR3 length: 14 amino acids. Germline CDR1 is SNHLY and CDR2 is FYNNEI. V shed 3 bases, J shed 5 bases, and the junction held 6 bases outside the gene matches. This CDR3 is CASSEWGGTETQYF. The DNA of the CDR3 is TGTGCCAGCAGTGAGTGGGGGGGAACGGAGACCCAGTACTTC.

The rearrangement joins TRBV7-2 to TRBJ1-1, with D perhaps TRBD1 (6 bases). Looked up from germline, CDR1 is SGHTA and CDR2 is FQGNSA. V lost 5 bases and J 4 bases, leaving 20 bases between the germline ends. The CDR3 extends over 16 amino acids. The CDR3 sequence is CASSPVKFGGATEAFF. In DNA form, the CDR3 reads TGTGCCAGCAGCCCCGTGAAGTTTGGGGGGGCCACTGAAGCTTTCTTT.

The chain couples TRBV18 to TRBJ2-5, with D possibly matching TRBD1 (6 bases). Deletions cut 1 base from V and 0 bases from J, with 12 bases between. This CDR3 is 16 amino acids long. From germline, CDR1 is KGHSH and CDR2 LQKENI. CDR3 protein: CASSPLHRANQETQYF. CDR3 coding DNA: TGTGCCAGCTCACCACTTCACAGGGCCAACCAAGAGACCCAGTACTTC.

The J gene is TRBJ2-1, the V gene TRBV6-5; 8 bases match TRBD1. This CDR3 has 14 amino acids. Germline V lookup: CDR1 MNHEY, CDR2 SVGAGI. Losses at the gene ends were 6 bases for V and 8 bases for J; bases not matched to a gene: 9. CDR3: CASSQDRAAHEQFF. The DNA for the CDR3 is TGTGCCAGCAGCCAGGACAGGGCGGCGCATGAGCAGTTCTTC.

The genes are TRBV6-6 and TRBJ2-7; 8 bases align to TRBD2. The CDR3 has 15 amino acids. Germline CDR1 MNHNY, CDR2 SVGAGI (reference sequence). Germline trimming cut 6 bases from V and 3 bases from J; bases unmatched to any gene: 10. The CDR3 DNA reads as TGTGCCAGCAGCCCGGGAGGGGGGCGAGACTACGAGCAGTACTTC. Translating it yields CASSPGGGRDYEQYF.

The chain has TRBV5-1 and TRBJ1-1; D ambiguous. CDR1 and CDR2 from the germline V gene are SGHRS and YFSETQ. V was cut by 6 bases and J by 0 bases, with 12 bases left in between. This CDR3 has 14 amino acids. The CDR3: CASTKNTLNTEAFF. The CDR3 DNA follows: TGCGCCAGCACGAAAAATACACTGAACACTGAAGCTTTCTTT.

This chain links TRBV18 with TRBJ2-7; 7 bases line up with TRBD1. The trim removed 3 bases at V and 7 bases at J, leaving 21 bases unmatched. The germline CDR1 and CDR2 sequences are KGHSH and LQKENI. The CDR3 length is 18 residues. The CDR3 DNA reads as TGTGCCAGCTCACCTGCCCCCCCGACAGGGATTTGGTCTTGGGAGCAGTACTTC. Encoded protein: CASSPAPPTGIWSWEQYF.

V is TRBV5-4 and J is TRBJ1-2; 7 bases map to TRBD1. The CDR3 has 14 amino acids. The trim removed 1 base at V and 2 bases at J, leaving 2 bases unmatched. Germline V CDR1 and CDR2: SGHNT, YYREEE (reference sequence). The CDR3 region is CASSLPDRNYGYTF. The CDR3 coding sequence is TGTGCCAGCAGCTTGCCGGACAGGAACTATGGCTACACCTTC.

This chain uses TRBV2 with TRBJ2-7; the match to TRBD1 covers 9 bases. The V and J ends lost 7 bases and 3 bases, in that order; junction bases with no gene match: 7. Germline V CDR1 and CDR2: SNHLY, FYNNEI. This CDR3 spans 14 amino acids. The CDR3: CASKRDRAFYEQYF. The CDR3 DNA reads as TGTGCCAGCAAGCGGGACAGGGCCTTCTACGAGCAGTACTTC.

This clone occurred once. The chain uses TRBV7-8 and TRBJ1-2; the D is unclear. The V end lost 4 bases, the J end lost 3 bases, and 3 bases lay between the germline ends. CDR3 size: 11 residues. Germline assignment: CDR1 SGHVS and CDR2 FQNEAQ. The CDR3 region is CASSSYYGYTF. The CDR3 nucleotides read TGTGCCAGCAGCTCGTACTATGGCTACACCTTC.

The V and J genes are TRBV5-1 and TRBJ1-5; TRBD1 agrees at 9 bases. This CDR3 has 21 amino acids. The trim removed 0 bases at V and 0 bases at J, leaving 16 bases unmatched. Germline V lookup: CDR1 SGHRS, CDR2 YFSETQ. CDR3 bases: TGCGCCAGCAGCTTGGAACCTGGAGGGACAGGGACAGATGATAGCAATCAGCCCCAGCATTTT. Amino acids: CASSLEPGGTGTDDSNQPQHF.

The CDR3 loop reads CASSLRTGKEVYEQYF. The DNA of the CDR3 is TGTGCCAGCAGCCTCCGCACCGGAAAAGAGGTCTACGAGCAGTACTTC. The chain combines TRBV13 with TRBJ2-7; no definite D call. CDR1 is PRHDT and CDR2 is FYEKMQ in the germline V gene (reference sequence). This CDR3 contains 16 residues. V was pared by 5 bases and J by 3 bases, with 20 bases between.

This rearrangement joins TRBV2 to TRBJ2-1; 8 bases match TRBD2. Germline V lookup: CDR1 SNHLY, CDR2 FYNNEI. This CDR3 has 16 residues. Trimming at V came to 6 bases and at J to 3 bases, leaving 10 bases not matched to a gene. The CDR3 DNA sequence: TGTGCCAGCAGGAAGCTAGCGGGTGGCGTCTACAATGAGCAGTTCTTC. This encodes CASRKLAGGVYNEQFF.

J is TRBJ1-2 and V is TRBV7-8, with D possibly TRBD1 on 5 matching bases. The germline CDR1 and CDR2 sequences are SGHVS and FQNEAQ. The CDR3 extends over 15 amino acids. V lost 1 base, J lost 6 bases, and 15 bases lay in between. The CDR3 is CASSLVGREGNGYTF. DNA for the CDR3: TGTGCCAGCAGCTTAGTGGGCAGGGAAGGAAATGGCTACACCTTC.

V usage is TRBV27 and J usage is TRBJ1-5, with TRBD1 identical over 10 bases. V shed 8 bases and J 6 bases; nucleotides not matched to a gene: 10. The V gene's germline CDR1 is MNHEY and CDR2 SMNVEV (reference sequence). The CDR3 length is 15 residues. The CDR3 loop reads CASGDRDRGGQPQHF. Here the CDR3 DNA reads TGTGCCAGCGGCGACCGGGACAGGGGAGGTCAGCCCCAGCATTTT.

The CDR3 loop reads CASSPTNSYEQYF. The DNA for the CDR3 is TGTGCCAGCAGTCCTACGAATTCCTACGAGCAGTACTTC. The J gene is TRBJ2-7, the V gene TRBV27; no firm D call. This CDR3 region has 13 residues. With 5 bases removed from V and 1 base from J, the gap between germline ends came to 9 bases. Germline CDR1 reads MNHEY; CDR2 reads SMNVEV (reference sequence).

V is TRBV13 and J is TRBJ2-7, with D possibly matching TRBD1 (6 bases). Trimming removed 3 bases from V and 4 bases from J, with 16 bases in between. The CDR3 has 15 amino acids. CDR1 and CDR2 (germline): PRHDT, FYEKMQ (reference sequence). CDR3 coding DNA: TGTGCCAGCAGCTTTGAGGACAGCGGTGGATACGAGCAGTACTTC. Translated, it gives CASSFEDSGGYEQYF. The whole variable domain, remainder taken from reference TRBV13 and TRBJ2-7, is AAGVIQSPRHLIKEKRETATLKCYPIPRHDTVYWYQQGPGQDPQFLISFYEKMQSDKGSIPDRFSAQQFSDYHSELNMSSLELGDSALYFCASSFEDSGGYEQYFGPGTRLTVT.